The clone carrying this TCR beta chain was found a few times. These data originate in a study of identical twins. The germline V gene has CDR1 SGHRS and CDR2 YFSETQ. V was clipped by 4 bases and J by 9 bases, with 14 bases between them. The CDR3 is made up of 13 amino acids. Each CDR3 protein is one row after TCRdb ran MiXCR on the 5' RACE reads. Among 500,000 to 650,000 distinct CDR3 sequences listed, about 7.1% were seen once. The data also belong to a second study, concerning yellow fever vaccine responses in identical twins.

The gene calls are TRBV5-1 and TRBJ2-4, with D possibly TRBD2 on 6 matching bases. This clonotype was sampled from a woman between 18 and 29 years old in good health. Sequencing used PBMCs. The DNA for the CDR3 is TGCGCCAGCAGCCCTCTTGGGGGGAGCATTCAGTACTTC. Protein: CASSPLGGSIQYF. The variable domain in full, completed from reference TRBV5-1 and TRBJ2-4, reads KAGVTQTPRYLIKTRGQQVTLSCSPISGHRSVSWYQQTPGQGLQFLFEYFSETQRNKGNFPGRFSGRQFSNSRSEMNVSTLELGDSALYLCASSPLGGSIQYFGAGTRLSVL.